Below are 9 T cell receptor beta chains sequenced from a single sample in a study of blood T cell repertoires in COVID-19. Libraries were prepared by immunoSEQ multiplex PCR; TCRdb keeps only in-frame clonotypes and omits some of them. The table lists 130,000 or so clones, about 90% of them singletons. The sample comprised peripheral blood. Every receptor here comes from a woman aged 60 to 75 with acute or convalescent COVID-19.

The J gene is TRBJ2-2, the V gene TRBV7-3; D remains unclear. CDR1 SGHTA and CDR2 FQGTGA come from the germline V gene. The CDR3 extends over 15 amino acids. Trimming left V 4 bases short and J 5 bases short, with 14 bases between. The CDR3 region is CASSSNPQATGELFF. The CDR3 DNA reads TGTGCCAGCAGCTCTAACCCTCAGGCTACCGGGGAGCTGTTTTTT.

V usage is TRBV7-2 and J usage is TRBJ1-1, with D unresolved. Trimming took off 0 bases at V and 2 bases at J, with 4 bases between the two ends. There are 13 residues in the CDR3. The germline V gene has CDR1 SGHTA and CDR2 FQGNSA. CDR3 coding DNA: TGTGCCAGCAGCTTAGCCACAAACACTGAAGCTTTCTTT. Encoded protein: CASSLATNTEAFF.

The chain recombines TRBV11-2 with TRBJ2-5; 10 bases agree with TRBD1. The length of the CDR3 is 16 residues. V shed 3 bases and J 5 bases; nucleotides not matched to a gene: 9. Germline loops: CDR1 SGHAT, CDR2 FQNNGV. The CDR3 DNA is TGTGCCAGCAGCTTCAAGCTCCCGGGACAGGGGGAGACCCAGTACTTC. Protein sequence: CASSFKLPGQGETQYF.

This clone appeared a few times. The chain links TRBV7-3 to TRBJ1-6; 7 bases map to TRBD1. This CDR3 contains 14 residues. Germline V gene lookup returns CDR1 SGHTA and CDR2 FQGTGA. J was trimmed by 8 bases and V by 5 bases; bases with no gene match: 6. The DNA for the CDR3 is TGTGCCAGCAGCAAGGGGGCTGTGGATTCACCCCTCCACTTT. Translated, it gives CASSKGAVDSPLHF.

The rearrangement uses TRBV15 and TRBJ2-3, with 9 nucleotides matching TRBD1. V was pared by 5 bases and J by 3 bases, with 3 bases of the junction left unmatched. The CDR3 contains 14 residues. CDR1 and CDR2 (germline): LNHNV, YYDKDF (reference sequence). Written as DNA, the CDR3 is TGTGCCACCAGCTTGGGACAGGGAACAGATACGCAGTATTTT. Amino acid sequence: CATSLGQGTDTQYF.

The chain couples TRBV7-3 to TRBJ2-2; possible D gene TRBD1, 6 bases. Trimming stripped 4 bases from V and 6 bases from J, with 12 bases between. This CDR3 is built from 14 residues. CDR1 and CDR2 (germline): SGHTA, FQGTGA. The DNA of the CDR3 is TGTGCCAGCAGCTACATACAGGGAGCCGGGGAGCTGTTTTTT. This encodes CASSYIQGAGELFF. Full variable domain (rest looked up from reference TRBV7-3 and TRBJ2-2): GAGVSQTPSNKVTEKGKYVELRCDPISGHTALYWYRQSLGQGPEFLIYFQGTGAADDSGLPNDRFFAVRPEGSVSTLKIQRTERGDSAVYLCASSYIQGAGELFFGEGSRLTVL.

This chain joins TRBV6-5 and TRBJ2-4; 9 bases align to TRBD2. Germline values: CDR1 MNHEY, CDR2 SVGAGI. V shed 0 bases, J shed 9 bases, and the junction held 6 bases outside the gene matches. The CDR3 is 15 amino acids. The CDR3 protein is CASSYSTGLAFIQYF. In nucleotides, the CDR3 is TGTGCCAGCAGTTACTCCACCGGACTAGCGTTCATTCAGTACTTC.

In this sample, this clone turned up once. This chain uses TRBV3-1 (or the pseudogene TRBV3-2) with TRBJ2-2; D possibly corresponds to TRBD2 (5 bases). The CDR3 has 14 residues. The V gene lost 4 bases and the J gene lost 7 bases, with 13 bases spanning the gap. Germline V gene lookup returns CDR1 LGHDT and CDR2 YNNKEL (reference sequence). The CDR3 here is CASSRTGSNGELFF. CDR3 DNA: TGTGCCAGCAGCCGGACGGGGTCGAACGGGGAGCTGTTTTTT.

This chain uses TRBV7-2 with TRBJ2-5, with D uncertain. Germline assignment: CDR1 SGHTA and CDR2 FQGNSA. The CDR3 contains 12 residues. Deletions cut 4 bases from V and 6 bases from J, with 9 bases between. The CDR3 DNA reads TGTGCCAGCAGCTCAGCCCATCAGACCCAGTACTTC. Its translation is CASSSAHQTQYF.